This T cell receptor beta chain was retrieved from a study of blood T cell repertoires in COVID-19. Study details: The United States, Italy and Spain were the sources of the acute and convalescent COVID-19 samples. Sources were T cells, B-cell-depleted T cells, or PBMCs; the material itself was cDNA or gDNA.

The germline V gene encodes CDR1 SGDLS and CDR2 YYNGEE. This CDR3 comprises 13 residues. V lost 0 bases and J lost 6; bases outside the gene matches: 0. Original processing methods: Using reference gene primer amplification, nucleated cell counts were estimated. The protocol was immunoSEQ multiplex PCR, while the TCRdb copy is restricted to in-frame clones and leaves out a portion. V, J and clone size reflect that table, while D and trimming were determined from the DNA. The sample holds about 99,000 clones, 91% seen once. The source of this sequence is a human donor in a cohort sampled during active COVID-19. The sequenced sample consisted of peripheral blood. The V call is TRBV9, the J call TRBJ2-1; 7 nucleotides agree with TRBD2. The CDR3, as DNA: TGTGCCAGCAGCGTAGCGGGGGGCAATGAGCAGTTCTTC. As protein: CASSVAGGNEQFF.